This T cell receptor beta chain originates from a study of blood T cell repertoires in COVID-19. Study as a whole: Samples of COVID-19 (acute and convalescent) were obtained from the United States, Italy and Spain. PBMCs, B-cell-depleted T cells, or T cells were the source of the cDNA or gDNA that made up the material.

Per the original data handling: Estimation of nucleated cell counts relied on the amplification of reference gene primers. Assay: immunoSEQ multiplex PCR; the TCRdb copy retains only in-frame clones and omits some. Clonal size and the V and J genes are those of that table, whereas D and trimming came from the DNA. The table has 140,000 to 150,000 clones, around 87% seen once; the top ten hold approximately 6.2%. This CDR3 region has 15 residues. Per germline, CDR1 KGHSH and CDR2 LQKENI. Trimming left V 5 bases short and J 0 bases short, with 11 bases between. Sequences were obtained from peripheral blood. This clonotype originated in a man older than 75 with acute or convalescent COVID-19. The chain combines TRBV18 with TRBJ1-3, with a weak D call TRBD1 (6 bases). The DNA of the CDR3 is TGTGCCAGCTCAGATCGACAGGACTCTGGAAACACCATATATTTT. Protein sequence: CASSDRQDSGNTIYF.